This entry concerns a single T cell receptor (beta chain). What it recognizes is unknown. Clones were read by immunoSEQ multiplex PCR, and TCRdb kept only the in-frame ones, dropping some. The sample includes more than 100,000 clones, about 87% of them seen just once. The sample comes from a study of radiotherapy plus CTLA-4 blockade in lung cancer. General study points: Alongside interferon-beta, early blood T cell clone dynamics were reportedly the best predictor of response.

Losses at the gene ends were 0 bases for V and 7 bases for J; bases not matched to a gene: 9. The CDR3 is made up of 16 amino acids. Per germline, CDR1 MNHNY and CDR2 SVGAGI (reference sequence). V and J are TRBV6-6 and TRBJ2-7, with 10 bases aligning to TRBD1. This TCR was sampled from a human donor with non-small cell lung cancer that progressed on radiotherapy plus ipilimumab. Sample: peripheral blood, taken from a patient treated with radiotherapy plus ipilimumab. The CDR3 region has the DNA TGTGCCAGCAGTTACTCATCGGGACAGGGGCCGGGAGAGCAGTACTTC. Protein sequence: CASSYSSGQGPGEQYF.